The 13 T cell receptor beta chains below come from one sample, sequenced in a study of cytomegalovirus exposure and HLA in healthy donors. Measured with immunoSEQ multiplex PCR; TCRdb has only the in-frame clones, and not every one. The sample includes some 130,000 clones, about 88% seen only once; the top ten take 1.4% to 1.5%. Material for sequencing was PBMCs. The receptors were sampled from a man aged 30 to 45 in good health and CMV-seronegative.

The gene calls are TRBV30 and TRBJ2-1; 11 positions match TRBD2. Germline values: CDR1 GTSNPN, CDR2 SVGIG (reference sequence). This CDR3 comprises 15 residues. V lost 3 bases to trimming and J lost 6 bases; unmatched junction nucleotides: 7. DNA for the CDR3: TGTGCCTGGAGGGGGGGTAGCGGGAGGGGCAATGAGCAGTTCTTC. It codes for CAWRGGSGRGNEQFF.

The rearrangement joins TRBV7-2 to TRBJ1-4; D remains unclear. The CDR3 runs to 15 residues. Germline values: CDR1 SGHTA, CDR2 FQGNSA. Trimming pared 1 base from V and 7 bases from J, leaving 13 bases between. The CDR3 region is CASSLGEWAREKLFF. The CDR3 region has the DNA TGTGCCAGCAGCTTAGGGGAGTGGGCGCGTGAAAAACTGTTTTTT.

This clone occurred a few times. The V gene is TRBV19, the J gene TRBJ1-5; D is possibly TRBD1 (5 bases). Germline assignment: CDR1 LNHDA and CDR2 SQIVND (reference sequence). The ends were cut back, 5 bases at V and 7 bases at J, with 18 bases in the middle. CDR3 length: 15 amino acids. The chain's CDR3 is CASSGRVKRKQPQHF. The CDR3 nucleotides read TGTGCCAGTAGTGGCAGGGTTAAAAGAAAGCAGCCCCAGCATTTT.

V usage is TRBV5-6 and J usage is TRBJ2-7; 9 nucleotides match TRBD2. The trim removed 4 bases at V and 3 bases at J, leaving 8 bases unmatched. CDR1 and CDR2 (germline): SGHDT, YYEEEE. The CDR3 has 15 amino acids. The CDR3 loop is CASSPQAGGGYEQYF. The CDR3 region has the DNA TGTGCCAGCAGCCCTCAAGCGGGGGGAGGCTACGAGCAGTACTTC.

This clone was seen only once. V and J are TRBV2 and TRBJ1-1; D might be TRBD1 (5 bases). From germline, CDR1 is SNHLY and CDR2 FYNNEI. The V end was cut by 5 bases, the J end by 0 bases, with 7 bases between. This CDR3 contains 13 residues. The CDR3 loop is CASSQGLNTEAFF. CDR3 nucleotide sequence: TGTGCCAGCAGTCAGGGTCTGAACACTGAAGCTTTCTTT.

This sequence joins TRBV6-6 and TRBJ1-5, with a tentative D call TRBD1 (6 bases). The ends were cut back, 6 bases at V and 0 bases at J, with 12 bases in the middle. CDR3 length: 15 amino acids. Germline V gives CDR1 MNHNY, CDR2 SVGAGI (reference sequence). Here the CDR3 DNA reads TGTGCCAGCAGCCCCGGACAGTATAGCAATCAGCCCCAGCATTTT. The encoded protein is CASSPGQYSNQPQHF.

This clone showed up just once. The CDR3 sequence is CASSDSGTSGRAQFF. In DNA form, the CDR3 reads TGTGCCAGCAGTGACTCAGGGACTAGCGGGAGGGCCCAGTTCTTC. This chain joins TRBV6-4 and TRBJ2-1; 16 nucleotides line up with TRBD2. The CDR3 is 15 amino acids. Germline CDR1 and CDR2: MRHNA and SNTAGT. J lost 13 bases, V lost 0 bases, and 3 bases had no gene match.

Written as DNA, the CDR3 is TGTGCCAGCTTAGGGGGGGGCGCAAACACCATATATTTT. Its protein is CASLGGGANTIYF. This rearrangement joins TRBV28 to TRBJ1-3, with D perhaps TRBD1 (6 bases). CDR3 length equals 13 residues. Germline V CDR1 and CDR2: MDHEN, SYDVKM. The germline V and J ends were trimmed by 8 bases and 6 bases, with 14 bases remaining between them.

The chain recombines TRBV6-5 with TRBJ1-2; D is ambiguous. From germline, CDR1 is MNHEY and CDR2 SVGAGI. The CDR3 sequence is 13 residues long. Trimming stripped 8 bases from V and 3 bases from J, with 13 bases between. The CDR3, as DNA: TGTGCCAGCGGCTTGAGCGGATACTATGGCTACACCTTC. Amino acid sequence: CASGLSGYYGYTF.

V is TRBV6-7 and J is TRBJ1-3, with unresolved D. Being an ORF, TRBV6-7 has a function that is uncertain. V lost 5 bases and J 4 bases, leaving 18 bases between the germline ends. The CDR3 runs 16 residues. CDR3 region: CASSPRESYGGNTIYF. DNA of the CDR3: TGTGCCAGCAGTCCTCGGGAGTCCTACGGCGGAAACACCATATATTTT.

The chain couples TRBV7-6 to TRBJ2-7, with 9 nucleotides matching TRBD2. CDR3 length: 17 residues. The trim removed 5 bases at V and 1 base at J, leaving 12 bases unmatched. CDR1 is SGHVS and CDR2 is FNYEAQ in the germline V gene. This CDR3 reads CASSLSDLTSGSYEQYF. The CDR3 DNA follows: TGTGCCAGCAGCCTTTCCGATTTGACTAGCGGTTCCTACGAGCAGTACTTC.

CDR3 amino acids: CASSQGTPYGYTF. In DNA form, the CDR3 reads TGTGCCAGCAGCCAAGGGACACCCTATGGCTACACCTTC. The J gene is TRBJ1-2, the V gene TRBV11-2, with D tentatively TRBD1 (6 bases). Trimming removed 5 bases from V and 4 bases from J, with 11 bases in between. Per the germline V gene, CDR1 is SGHAT and CDR2 is FQNNGV. The CDR3 extends over 13 amino acids.

The J gene is TRBJ2-3, the V gene TRBV27; 11 bases match TRBD2. This CDR3 has 17 amino acids. CDR1 and CDR2 (germline): MNHEY, SMNVEV (reference sequence). V lost 2 bases to trimming and J lost 4 bases; unmatched junction nucleotides: 8. The CDR3 protein is CASSLGLTSGNSDTQYF. Written as DNA, the CDR3 is TGTGCCAGCAGTTTAGGCCTGACTAGCGGGAACTCAGATACGCAGTATTTT.